Presented here are 14 T cell receptor beta chains from one specimen sequenced in a study of metastatic and nonmetastatic thyroid tumors. MiXCR re-clonotyped the PCR reads for TCRdb. Of over 20,000 clones listed, about 30% were seen once; the top ten hold more than 15%. No treatment had been given to any patient before thyroid surgery. Sequenced material: blood. All receptors come from a female donor with papillary thyroid cancer or a benign thyroid nodule (not recorded which). Some clones in this sample may be carry-over from other donors' samples.

Many counts were recorded for this clone. The chain joins TRBV7-9 to TRBJ2-6; D is ambiguous. This CDR3 contains 14 residues. Trimming took off 5 bases at V and 2 bases at J, with 7 bases between the two ends. The V gene's germline CDR1 is SEHNR and CDR2 FQNEAQ (reference sequence). Here the CDR3 reads CASSAATGANVLTF. Written as DNA, the CDR3 is TGTGCCAGCAGCGCAGCCACTGGGGCCAACGTCCTGACTTTC.

This clone rates as medium-sized. The chain employs TRBV20-1 and TRBJ2-7; 7 bases are shared with TRBD1. The CDR3 runs to 15 residues. V gave up 0 bases and J gave up 1 base; unmatched junction bases: 6. Germline V lookup: CDR1 DFQATT, CDR2 SNEGSKA (reference sequence). The CDR3 bases are TGCAGTGCTAGAGATCAGGGGGTGTCGTCCTACGAGCAGTACTTC. Amino acid sequence: CSARDQGVSSYEQYF.

This chain joins TRBV13 and TRBJ2-1; possibly TRBD1 for D (6 bases). Deletions cut 4 bases from V and 9 bases from J, with 10 bases between. This CDR3 contains 12 residues. Germline V CDR1 and CDR2: PRHDT, FYEKMQ (reference sequence). For the CDR3, the DNA is TGTGCCAGCAGCTACAGGGAGTCTGAGCAGTTCTTC. The encoded protein is CASSYRESEQFF.

This clone has a count of ten or more. In DNA, the CDR3 is TGTGCCAGCAGCTTGCAGGGGGCAGATACGCAGTATTTT. It encodes CASSLQGADTQYF. The rearrangement uses TRBV7-2 and TRBJ2-3, with 7 nucleotides matching TRBD1. The V gene end was trimmed by 3 bases and the J gene end by 4 bases; junction bases not matched to a gene: 1. Germline CDR1 SGHTA, CDR2 FQGNSA. The CDR3 totals 13 residues.

This clone occurred many times. The V and J genes are TRBV11-2 and TRBJ2-5; TRBD2 agrees at 9 bases. Germline V CDR1 and CDR2: SGHAT, FQNNGV. CDR3 length equals 18 residues. Trimming took 0 bases from V and 4 from J; bases not matched to a gene: 12. DNA of the CDR3: TGTGCCAGCAGCTTAGATTTCGGTCTAGCGGGAATAGGAGAGACCCAGTACTTC. This gives the protein CASSLDFGLAGIGETQYF.

The chain is built from TRBV6-1 and TRBJ1-3; D remains ambiguous. The V end was cut by 3 bases, the J end by 0 bases, with 9 bases between. This CDR3 comprises 15 residues. In germline, CDR1 is MNHNS, CDR2 SASEGT. CDR3 in DNA: TGTGCCAGCAGTGACACTTCCTACTCTGGAAACACCATATATTTT. Protein sequence: CASSDTSYSGNTIYF.

This clone occurred many times. The V gene is TRBV6-1, the J gene TRBJ2-5, with 9 bases identical to TRBD1. Germline V gives CDR1 MNHNS, CDR2 SASEGT. The junction had 6 bases not matched to a gene; V was cut back by 5 bases and J by 2 bases. This CDR3 has 15 residues. The CDR3 is CASSLTGGRQETQYF. In DNA, the CDR3 is TGTGCCAGCAGTTTGACAGGGGGGAGACAAGAGACCCAGTACTTC.

The J gene is TRBJ1-2, the V gene TRBV6-1; D unclear. V lost 11 bases and J 0 bases, leaving 25 bases between the germline ends. The CDR3 totals 17 residues. In germline, CDR1 is MNHNS, CDR2 SASEGT. CDR3: CARTEAEGLITNYGYTF. As DNA, the CDR3 is TGTGCCCGCACTGAAGCAGAGGGCCTCATCACTAACTATGGCTACACCTTC.

By share, this clone counts as medium-sized. The chain couples TRBV5-1 to TRBJ1-4, with 7 bases fitting TRBD1. Germline V gene lookup returns CDR1 SGHRS and CDR2 YFSETQ. The CDR3 is 17 residues long. With 5 bases clipped from V and 0 bases from J, the junction kept 10 bases outside the gene matches. The CDR3 DNA reads as TGCGCCAGCAGGTTCCGGGGGACAGCCTCAACTAATGAAAAACTGTTTTTT. This sequence encodes CASRFRGTASTNEKLFF.

This clone was counted many times. The V gene is TRBV20-1, the J gene TRBJ2-5; 8 bases are shared with TRBD2. CDR1 DFQATT and CDR2 SNEGSKA come from the germline V gene (reference sequence). V lost 0 bases, J lost 5 bases, and 8 bases stayed unmatched. This CDR3 region has 15 residues. The DNA for the CDR3 is TGCAGTGCTAGAGACGGGGGGGGGCCGGTTGAGACCCAGTACTTC. Protein: CSARDGGGPVETQYF.

The gene calls are TRBV5-1 and TRBJ1-6, with D uncertain. Germline CDR1 and CDR2: SGHRS and YFSETQ. This CDR3 has 15 amino acids. Trimming stripped 1 base from V and 5 bases from J, with 10 bases between. In nucleotides, the CDR3 is TGCGCCAGCAGCTTGACCCACGTCAATAATTCACCCCTCCACTTT. This gives the protein CASSLTHVNNSPLHF.

This clone is medium-sized by share. The chain has TRBV7-2 and TRBJ2-7; 11 bases agree with TRBD2. With 4 bases clipped from V and 4 bases from J, the junction kept 6 bases outside the gene matches. The CDR3 sequence is 15 residues long. The germline V gene has CDR1 SGHTA and CDR2 FQGNSA. Here the CDR3 reads CASSSTGLADYEQYF. In DNA, the CDR3 is TGTGCCAGCAGCTCAACGGGACTAGCGGATTACGAGCAGTACTTC. Looking up the rest from reference TRBV7-2 and TRBJ2-7 gives the full variable domain: GAGVSQSPSNKVTEKGKDVELRCDPISGHTALYWYRQSLGQGLEFLIYFQGNSAPDKSGLPSDRFSAERTGGSVSTLTIQRTQQEDSAVYLCASSSTGLADYEQYFGPGTRLTVT.

V and J are TRBV28 and TRBJ2-7, with D tentatively TRBD1 or TRBD2 (6 bases each). V was pared by 7 bases and J by 2 bases, with 12 bases between. The CDR3 length is 13 residues. The germline V gene has CDR1 MDHEN and CDR2 SYDVKM. The CDR3 sequence: CASNQRGAYEQYF. The DNA for the CDR3 is TGTGCCAGCAACCAGAGGGGGGCCTACGAGCAGTACTTC.

The chain employs TRBV13 and TRBJ1-1, with a tentative D call TRBD1 (6 bases). Trimming cost V 8 bases and J 5 bases, with 15 bases left between them. Germline V CDR1 and CDR2: PRHDT, FYEKMQ (reference sequence). The CDR3 is 13 residues long. The CDR3 loop is CASSEGGFTEAFF. The CDR3 nucleotides read TGTGCCAGCTCTGAAGGGGGTTTTACTGAAGCTTTCTTT.